One sample yielded the 15 T cell receptor beta chains listed below, sequenced in a study of cytomegalovirus exposure and HLA in healthy donors. TCRdb's table, derived via immunoSEQ multiplex PCR, lists solely in-frame clones and lacks some. This sample has over 200,000 clones; 80% to 90% occur once, and the top ten carry approximately 2.9%. Sequencing was performed on PBMCs. The receptors originated from a woman between 18 and 30 years old in good health and CMV-seronegative.

In its sample, this clone was seen once. This chain links TRBV7-6 with TRBJ1-1, with 8 bases matching TRBD1. The CDR3 contains 16 residues. Germline CDR1 reads SGHVS; CDR2 reads FNYEAQ. V dropped 5 bases and J dropped 1; count of bases not matched to a gene: 9. The CDR3 DNA follows: TGTGCCAGCAGCACACCACTAACAGGGGGGAACACTGAAGCTTTCTTT. Translated: CASSTPLTGGNTEAFF.

Concerning this clone itself: At one end, the junction sequence differs from germline, possibly due to a read error. The V call is TRBV6-4, the J call TRBJ1-2, with D possibly matching TRBD1 (6 bases). Per the germline V gene, CDR1 is MRHNA and CDR2 is SNTAGT. The CDR3 covers 12 residues. The CDR3 DNA follows: TGTGCCAGCAGCCCGGGACACCGCTTAAGACCCTTC. Its translation: CASSPGHRLRPF.

The J gene is TRBJ2-7, the V gene TRBV13; maybe TRBD1 (5 bases). The V gene's germline CDR1 is PRHDT and CDR2 FYEKMQ (reference sequence). The CDR3 runs to 12 residues. Trimming stripped 3 bases from V and 5 bases from J, with 8 bases between. CDR3 protein: CASSFQGNEQYF. CDR3 nucleotides: TGTGCCAGCAGCTTTCAGGGAAACGAGCAGTACTTC.

The V gene is TRBV27, the J gene TRBJ2-7, with no clear D. Per the germline V gene, CDR1 is MNHEY and CDR2 is SMNVEV (reference sequence). The V end lost 5 bases, the J end lost 3 bases, and 11 bases lay between the germline ends. The CDR3 is 13 residues long. CDR3 sequence reads: CASSPSPGYEQYF. CDR3 DNA sequence: TGTGCCAGCAGTCCATCCCCGGGCTACGAGCAGTACTTC.

The V call is TRBV13, the J call TRBJ1-4; D remains ambiguous. Germline V CDR1 and CDR2: PRHDT, FYEKMQ (reference sequence). Trimming took 0 bases from V and 5 from J, leaving 7 bases between them. The CDR3 spans 14 residues. The DNA of the CDR3 is TGTGCCAGCAGCTTAGGGGGCCTAAATGAAAAACTGTTTTTT. This gives the protein CASSLGGLNEKLFF.

This clone was picked up a small number of times. The V gene is TRBV7-2, the J gene TRBJ2-7; 11 bases agree with TRBD2. V lost 2 bases to trimming and J lost 5 bases; unmatched junction nucleotides: 2. This CDR3 region has 14 residues. Germline CDR1 is SGHTA and CDR2 is FQGNSA. CDR3 DNA: TGTGCCAGCAGCTTACTAGCGGGAGGTAACGAGCAGTACTTC. This encodes CASSLLAGGNEQYF.

This clone was observed a handful of times. CDR3 nucleotides: TGTGCCAGCAGCTTTACAGGGGAAGATCAGCCCCAGCATTTT. It is translated as CASSFTGEDQPQHF. V is TRBV7-9 and J is TRBJ1-5; 7 positions match TRBD1. Looked up from germline, CDR1 is SEHNR and CDR2 is FQNEAQ (reference sequence). The CDR3 is 14 residues long. V lost 3 bases to trimming and J lost 5 bases; unmatched junction nucleotides: 4.

The chain links TRBV6-5 to TRBJ2-1; 9 bases match TRBD2. Germline CDR1 is MNHEY and CDR2 is SVGAGI. The CDR3 totals 15 residues. Trimming cost V 0 bases and J 6 bases; bases outside gene matches: 3. The CDR3 reads CASSYSREGINEQFF. The DNA of the CDR3 is TGTGCCAGCAGTTACTCGCGGGAGGGCATCAATGAGCAGTTCTTC.

This rearrangement joins TRBV9 to TRBJ2-7, with TRBD1 matching 7 bases. Germline V gene sequence: CDR1 SGDLS, CDR2 YYNGEE. The J segment lost 0 bases and the V segment lost 4 bases, leaving 10 bases of the junction unmatched. There are 16 residues in the CDR3. The CDR3 region has the DNA TGTGCCAGCAGCTCTAGTGGAACAGGGGTCTCCTACGAGCAGTACTTC. It encodes CASSSSGTGVSYEQYF.

This clone was seen a single time. The rearrangement uses TRBV5-4 and TRBJ2-4, with 8 bases aligning to TRBD2. CDR3 length: 16 amino acids. V lost 6 bases, J lost 6 bases, and 14 bases stayed unmatched. Germline CDR1 reads SGHNT; CDR2 reads YYREEE (reference sequence). This CDR3 is CASTRGGATLGNIQYF. CDR3 coding DNA: TGTGCCAGCACCCGGGGGGGAGCGACCCTGGGAAACATTCAGTACTTC. The variable domain in full, completed from reference TRBV5-4 and TRBJ2-4, reads ETGVTQSPTHLIKTRGQQVTLRCSSQSGHNTVSWYQQALGQGPQFIFQYYREEENGRGNFPPRFSGLQFPNYSSELNVNALELDDSALYLCASTRGGATLGNIQYFGAGTRLSVL.

This clone has a handful of counts. The genes are TRBV4-1 and TRBJ2-1; D gene unclear. CDR1 is MGHRA and CDR2 is YSYEKL in the germline V gene. This CDR3 is 12 amino acids long. Deletions cut 0 bases from V and 9 bases from J, with 6 bases between. The CDR3 is CASSQDTGEQFF. CDR3 sequence (DNA): TGCGCCAGCAGCCAAGATACTGGTGAGCAGTTCTTC.

The chain joins TRBV5-1 to TRBJ2-2; TRBD1 is a possible D gene (6 bases). Trimming removed 0 bases from V and 6 bases from J, with 15 bases in between. The V gene's germline CDR1 is SGHRS and CDR2 YFSETQ. This CDR3 comprises 16 residues. The CDR3 bases are TGCGCCAGCAGCTTGGTCAGGGGAGCGCTGCCCGGGGAGCTGTTTTTT. Residues: CASSLVRGALPGELFF.

The V and J genes are TRBV13 and TRBJ1-3, with 7 positions matching TRBD1. Germline-derived CDR1 and CDR2 are PRHDT and FYEKMQ (reference sequence). The CDR3 has 16 amino acids. V was pared by 2 bases and J by 0 bases, with 4 bases of the junction left unmatched. CDR3 sequence: CASSLRGTASGNTIYF. The CDR3 nucleotides read TGTGCCAGCAGCTTACGGGGGACAGCCTCTGGAAACACCATATATTTT.

CDR3 loop: CASSSHRTGRAGQPQHF. Here the CDR3 DNA reads TGTGCCAGCAGTTCACATCGGACAGGTAGGGCGGGTCAGCCCCAGCATTTT. This sequence joins TRBV27 and TRBJ1-5; 7 bases are a match to TRBD1. Germline CDR1 and CDR2: MNHEY and SMNVEV (reference sequence). The CDR3 runs 17 residues. V trimming: 4 bases; J trimming: 6 bases; junction bases outside the gene matches: 15.

This rearrangement joins TRBV10-3 to TRBJ2-3; the match to TRBD2 covers 12 bases. The ends lost 4 bases at V and 5 bases at J; junction bases unmatched: 7. Germline V gene data show CDR1 as ENHRY and CDR2 as SYGVKD. CDR3 length: 16 amino acids. The CDR3, as DNA: TGTGCCATCAGTGGTGCGGCTAGCGGGAGGGGAGATACGCAGTATTTT. It translates to CAISGAASGRGDTQYF.